The table lists the clone carrying this T cell receptor (beta chain) with many counts. What it binds is not known. The data originate from a study of early T cells in non-severe SARS-CoV-2 infection. Across the whole study: Unpaired chains resulted from sequencing bulk RNA of unsorted whole blood.

General study points: Anti-spike CD8 responses were favored by VDJdb matching, which missed private and CD4 specificities.

Unique molecular identifiers (one per individual cDNA molecule) were attached. TCRdb independently ran MiXCR on the 5' RACE reads; one entry per CDR3 protein. The sample includes tens of thousands of distinct CDR3 sequences, 7.9% seen only once; the top ten take roughly 12%. V lost 3 bases to trimming and J lost 0 bases; unmatched junction nucleotides: 4. Germline CDR1 is LGHNA and CDR2 is YSLEER. CDR3 size: 15 residues. The material sequenced was whole blood, taken at baseline. This receptor was taken from an adult who was a healthcare worker with PCR-confirmed SARS-CoV-2 infection or an uninfected control (not recorded which). The chain recombines TRBV4-3 with TRBJ2-5; 7 nucleotides agree with TRBD1. The CDR3 region has the DNA TGCGCCAGCAGCCATCAGACAGGGTACCAAGAGACCCAGTACTTC. It translates to CASSHQTGYQETQYF.